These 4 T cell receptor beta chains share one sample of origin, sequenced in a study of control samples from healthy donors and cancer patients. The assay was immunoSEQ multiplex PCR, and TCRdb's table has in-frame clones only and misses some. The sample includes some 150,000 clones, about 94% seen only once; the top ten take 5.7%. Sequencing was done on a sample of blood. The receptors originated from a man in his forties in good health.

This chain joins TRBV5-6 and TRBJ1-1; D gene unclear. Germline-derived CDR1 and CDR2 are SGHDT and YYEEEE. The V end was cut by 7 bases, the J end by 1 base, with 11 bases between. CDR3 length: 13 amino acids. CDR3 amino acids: CASALEPNTEAFF. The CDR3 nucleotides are TGTGCCAGCGCCTTGGAACCGAACACTGAAGCTTTCTTT.

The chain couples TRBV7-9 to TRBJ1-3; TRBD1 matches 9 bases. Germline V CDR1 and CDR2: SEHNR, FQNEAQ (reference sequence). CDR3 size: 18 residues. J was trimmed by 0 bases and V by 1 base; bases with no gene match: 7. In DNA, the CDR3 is TGTGCCAGCAGCTTAGGGGACAGGGTCGGTGGCTCTGGAAACACCATATATTTT. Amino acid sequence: CASSLGDRVGGSGNTIYF.

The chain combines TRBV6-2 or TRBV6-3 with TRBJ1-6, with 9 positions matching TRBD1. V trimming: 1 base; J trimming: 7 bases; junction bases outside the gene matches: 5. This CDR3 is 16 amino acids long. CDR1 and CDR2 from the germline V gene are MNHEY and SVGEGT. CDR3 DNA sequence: TGTGCCAGCAGTTACTATGTGACAGGGGGGAATTCACCCCTCCACTTT. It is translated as CASSYYVTGGNSPLHF.

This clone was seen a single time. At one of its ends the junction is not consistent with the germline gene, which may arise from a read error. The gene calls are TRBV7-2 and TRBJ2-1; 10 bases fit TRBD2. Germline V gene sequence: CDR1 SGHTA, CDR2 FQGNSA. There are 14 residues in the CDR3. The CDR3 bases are TGTGCCAGCAGCCTAGCGGGGGCCTTCAATGAGCAGTTCTTC. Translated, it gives CASSLAGAFNEQFF.